This T cell receptor beta chain was recorded in a study of blood T cell repertoires in COVID-19. As for the study in general: The samples span acute and convalescent COVID-19 from the United States, Italy and Spain. T cells, B-cell-depleted T cells, or PBMCs supplied cDNA or gDNA.

With 6 bases clipped from V and 5 bases from J, the junction kept 4 bases outside the gene matches. Germline V lookup: CDR1 MDHEN, CDR2 SYDVKM. The CDR3 is made up of 13 amino acids. In the original processing: Reference gene primer amplification gave estimated nucleated cell counts. Profiled with immunoSEQ multiplex PCR; TCRdb holds only in-frame clones, not every one. Clonal size and the V and J genes are those of that table, whereas D and trimming came from the DNA. This sample has 180,000 or so clones; about nine tenths occur once, and the top ten carry around 3.5%. Sequencing used peripheral blood. The sequence derives from a man between 70 and 80 years old with acute or convalescent COVID-19. The gene calls are TRBV28 and TRBJ1-5; 7 bases are shared with TRBD1. The CDR3 loop reads CASREGADQPQHF. CDR3 nucleotides: TGTGCCAGCAGGGAGGGGGCGGATCAGCCCCAGCATTTT.